These 21 T cell receptor beta chains originate from one sample sequenced in a study of vaccination effects on CD4 cells after COVID-19. Viral peptide pool expansion of antigen-specific CD4+ T cells preceded sequencing in the ViraFEST assay. Culture proceeded for approximately 10 days, and CD4+ T cells were then isolated. It was between March and December 2020 that the person had a SARS-CoV-2 infection confirmed by PCR. Two-dose BNT162b2 or mRNA-1273 vaccination was given to participants. Sequencing used immunoSEQ multiplex PCR; TCRdb keeps in-frame clones, though not all of them. The sample includes over 15,000 clones, about four fifths of them seen just once. These receptors are not linked to any known antigen. Sequenced here: CD4+ T cells from PBMCs cultured with SARS-CoV-2 spike peptides, sampled after COVID-19 vaccination. The receptor set was obtained from a human donor who had a prior SARS-CoV-2 infection.

V gene TRBV7-2 combines with J gene TRBJ2-7; a weak D match, TRBD2 (6 bases). Germline assignment: CDR1 SGHTA and CDR2 FQGNSA. The CDR3 length is 16 residues. V lost 1 base and J lost 0, with 13 bases in between. The CDR3 reads CASSLDSSEYSYEQYF. CDR3 nucleotides: TGTGCCAGCAGCTTAGATTCTAGCGAATACTCCTACGAGCAGTACTTC.

This clone was detected only once. J is TRBJ2-1 and V is TRBV6-5; a possible D gene is TRBD2 (5 bases). V was pared by 6 bases and J by 9 bases, with 12 bases between. The CDR3 runs to 12 residues. Germline V lookup: CDR1 MNHEY, CDR2 SVGAGI. The CDR3 spells CASSPTSFEQFF. The CDR3 bases are TGTGCCAGCAGCCCAACTAGTTTTGAGCAGTTCTTC.

This chain joins TRBV20-1 and TRBJ2-5; the D gene is possibly TRBD2 (5 bases). This CDR3 spans 12 amino acids. Trimming cost V 3 bases and J 7 bases, with 12 bases left between them. Germline CDR1 is DFQATT and CDR2 is SNEGSKA (reference sequence). The CDR3 is CSASELLGTQYF. CDR3 coding DNA: TGCAGTGCTAGTGAACTACTAGGGACCCAGTACTTC.

The rearrangement joins TRBV6-5 to TRBJ2-7; D uncertain. Germline loops: CDR1 MNHEY, CDR2 SVGAGI. CDR3 length: 14 amino acids. The V end lost 6 bases, the J end lost 2 bases, and 14 bases lay between the germline ends. CDR3: CASSGTLVTYEQYF. In nucleotides, the CDR3 is TGTGCCAGCAGCGGAACCCTAGTTACCTACGAGCAGTACTTC.

The chain is built from TRBV10-3 and TRBJ1-2; a weak D match, TRBD1 (6 bases). V gave up 2 bases and J gave up 6 bases, with 13 bases separating them. CDR1 is ENHRY and CDR2 is SYGVKD in the germline V gene. The CDR3 loop spans 14 amino acids. The CDR3 DNA reads TGTGCCATCAGTGAGGGCAGGGGAAGGGATGGCTACACCTTC. It encodes CAISEGRGRDGYTF.

V is TRBV5-1 and J is TRBJ2-7; 9 nucleotides align to TRBD1. V shed 0 bases and J 2 bases; nucleotides not matched to a gene: 6. This CDR3 has 16 amino acids. Germline lookup yields CDR1 SGHRS and CDR2 YFSETQ. The CDR3 reads CASSLVSGTGTYEQYF. DNA of the CDR3: TGCGCCAGCAGCTTGGTTTCCGGGACAGGGACCTACGAGCAGTACTTC.

This sequence joins TRBV7-9 and TRBJ2-3; TRBD2 agrees at 7 bases. There are 15 residues in the CDR3. V lost 0 bases to trimming and J lost 3 bases; unmatched junction nucleotides: 3. Germline CDR1 is SEHNR and CDR2 is FQNEAQ (reference sequence). The CDR3 protein is CASSLALGGTDTQYF. DNA for the CDR3: TGTGCCAGCAGCTTAGCATTGGGGGGGACAGATACGCAGTATTTT.

V gene TRBV5-1 combines with J gene TRBJ2-7; unclear D gene. CDR1 is SGHRS and CDR2 is YFSETQ in the germline V gene. Trimming took 3 bases from V and 7 from J, leaving 20 bases between them. This CDR3 is 15 amino acids long. In DNA form, the CDR3 reads TGCGCCAGCAGCTCAACTGACACTCTCTCGGGTGAGCAGTACTTC. It is translated as CASSSTDTLSGEQYF.

The chain uses TRBV11-3 and TRBJ2-1, with 10 nucleotides matching TRBD2. The CDR3 runs to 18 residues. Per the germline V gene, CDR1 is SGHNT and CDR2 is YENEEA. V trimming: 2 bases; J trimming: 7 bases; junction bases outside the gene matches: 14. In DNA form, the CDR3 reads TGTGCCAGCAGCTTAAGGGGTAGGGGGACTAGCGTAAGGAATGAGCAGTTCTTC. It specifies CASSLRGRGTSVRNEQFF.

The chain is built from TRBV6-2 or TRBV6-3 and TRBJ1-2; D is ambiguous. Germline loops: CDR1 MNHEY, CDR2 SVGEGT. Trimming removed 4 bases at V and 2 bases at J, with 17 bases between. The length of the CDR3 is 16 residues. The CDR3 DNA reads as TGTGCCAGCAGTTCAGCAGACCTATCGGGGAACTATGGCTACACCTTC. It translates to CASSSADLSGNYGYTF.

The rearrangement uses TRBV1 and TRBJ2-7. TRBV1 is given as a pseudogene. The CDR3 covers 15 residues. CDR3 in DNA: TGCACCAGCAGCGGGTCAAGTGATTACTCCTACGAGCAGTACTTC. It encodes CTSSGSSDYSYEQYF.

This clone was found once. The chain employs TRBV11-3 and TRBJ2-1; D is perhaps TRBD2 (5 bases). This CDR3 is built from 17 residues. Trimming stripped 0 bases from V and 4 bases from J, with 16 bases between. The V gene's germline CDR1 is SGHNT and CDR2 YENEEA. This CDR3 reads CASSLEALREEYNEQFF. CDR3 bases: TGTGCCAGCAGCTTAGAGGCTTTACGGGAAGAGTACAATGAGCAGTTCTTC.

This sequence joins TRBV29-1 and TRBJ1-1; tentatively, D is TRBD1 (5 bases). V was trimmed by 1 base and J by 5 bases, leaving 11 bases between them. Germline CDR1 reads SQVTM; CDR2 reads ANQGSEA. The CDR3 is 13 residues long. The CDR3 reads CSVEGQFVTEAFF. The CDR3 DNA follows: TGCAGCGTTGAAGGACAGTTCGTTACTGAAGCTTTCTTT.

The chain carries TRBV4-1 and TRBJ1-4; D gene ambiguous. This CDR3 has 15 residues. Deletions cut 4 bases from V and 3 bases from J, with 12 bases between. CDR1 and CDR2 (germline): MGHRA, YSYEKL. The CDR3 DNA sequence: TGCGCCAGCAGCCTGCTGGGCCCGCCTAATGAAAAACTGTTTTTT. The encoded protein is CASSLLGPPNEKLFF.

The chain couples TRBV12-3 or TRBV12-4 to TRBJ1-2; D is undetermined. V gave up 2 bases and J gave up 4 bases, with 8 bases separating them. This CDR3 has 13 amino acids. The CDR3 nucleotides are TGTGCCAGCAGTTTATATGGCTCCTATGGCTACACCTTC. Encoded protein: CASSLYGSYGYTF.

V gene TRBV12-5 combines with J gene TRBJ2-7; D gene unclear. The CDR3 length is 15 residues. Trimming took off 0 bases at V and 1 base at J, with 10 bases between the two ends. The V gene's germline CDR1 is LGHNT and CDR2 FRNRAP. CDR3 in amino acids: CASGLVVKPSYEQYF. The CDR3, as DNA: TGTGCTAGTGGTTTGGTAGTTAAGCCTTCCTACGAGCAGTACTTC.

The chain couples TRBV5-8 to TRBJ2-5, with 15 bases that match TRBD2. This CDR3 has 17 amino acids. V gave up 2 bases and J gave up 5 bases; unmatched junction bases: 7. Germline V gives CDR1 SGHTS, CDR2 YDEGEE. CDR3 sequence reads: CASSLGTSGRLDETQYF. DNA for the CDR3: TGTGCCAGCAGCTTAGGGACTAGCGGGAGGTTGGATGAGACCCAGTACTTC.

The count of this clone is one. The chain recombines TRBV7-9 with TRBJ1-3, with a possible D match to TRBD1 (6 bases). Between the trimmed V and J ends, which lost 1 base and 0 bases, there was a span of 10 bases. This CDR3 is 16 amino acids long. Germline assignment: CDR1 SEHNR and CDR2 FQNEAQ (reference sequence). As DNA, the CDR3 is TGTGCCAGCAGCTTAGTCGGGGGGCCCTCTGGAAACACCATATATTTT. Translating it yields CASSLVGGPSGNTIYF.

The rearrangement uses TRBV10-3 and TRBJ2-3; 8 bases map to TRBD2. This CDR3 region has 13 residues. J was trimmed by 2 bases and V by 11 bases; bases with no gene match: 6. CDR1 is ENHRY and CDR2 is SYGVKD in the germline V gene. CDR3 in DNA: TGTGCCTCCGGGGGGGGACACACAGATACGCAGTATTTT. Translating gives CASGGGHTDTQYF.

The count of this clone is one. The chain uses TRBV5-1 and TRBJ2-1; no definite D call. Germline V gives CDR1 SGHRS, CDR2 YFSETQ. The CDR3 runs to 13 residues. Trimming shortened V by 0 bases and J by 6 bases, and 7 bases separated the two germline ends. The CDR3 here is CASSLAFGNEQFF. The DNA of the CDR3 is TGCGCCAGCAGCTTGGCTTTTGGCAATGAGCAGTTCTTC.

The chain couples TRBV15 to TRBJ2-1; D is perhaps TRBD2 (6 bases). Germline lookup yields CDR1 LNHNV and CDR2 YYDKDF (reference sequence). The CDR3 has 16 amino acids. Between the trimmed V and J ends, which lost 4 bases and 3 bases, there was a span of 16 bases. The CDR3 nucleotides read TGTGCCACCAGCACCGTCACCCCCGGGAGCTACAATGAGCAGTTCTTC. Protein: CATSTVTPGSYNEQFF. The variable domain in full, with the rest retrieved from reference TRBV15 and TRBJ2-1, is DAMVIQNPRYQVTQFGKPVTLSCSQTLNHNVMYWYQQKSSQAPKLLFHYYDKDFNNEADTPDNFQSRRPNTSFCFLDIRSPGLGDTAMYLCATSTVTPGSYNEQFFGPGTRLTVL.